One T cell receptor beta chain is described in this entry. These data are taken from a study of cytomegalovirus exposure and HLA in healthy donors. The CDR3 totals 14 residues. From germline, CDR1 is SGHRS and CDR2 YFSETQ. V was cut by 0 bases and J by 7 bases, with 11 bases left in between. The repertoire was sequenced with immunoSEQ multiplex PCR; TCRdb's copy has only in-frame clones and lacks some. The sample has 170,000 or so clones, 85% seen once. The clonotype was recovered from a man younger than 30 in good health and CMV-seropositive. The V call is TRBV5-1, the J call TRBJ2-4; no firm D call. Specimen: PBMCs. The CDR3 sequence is CASSLGGQLNIQYF. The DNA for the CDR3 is TGCGCCAGCAGCTTGGGTGGGCAGTTGAACATTCAGTACTTC.